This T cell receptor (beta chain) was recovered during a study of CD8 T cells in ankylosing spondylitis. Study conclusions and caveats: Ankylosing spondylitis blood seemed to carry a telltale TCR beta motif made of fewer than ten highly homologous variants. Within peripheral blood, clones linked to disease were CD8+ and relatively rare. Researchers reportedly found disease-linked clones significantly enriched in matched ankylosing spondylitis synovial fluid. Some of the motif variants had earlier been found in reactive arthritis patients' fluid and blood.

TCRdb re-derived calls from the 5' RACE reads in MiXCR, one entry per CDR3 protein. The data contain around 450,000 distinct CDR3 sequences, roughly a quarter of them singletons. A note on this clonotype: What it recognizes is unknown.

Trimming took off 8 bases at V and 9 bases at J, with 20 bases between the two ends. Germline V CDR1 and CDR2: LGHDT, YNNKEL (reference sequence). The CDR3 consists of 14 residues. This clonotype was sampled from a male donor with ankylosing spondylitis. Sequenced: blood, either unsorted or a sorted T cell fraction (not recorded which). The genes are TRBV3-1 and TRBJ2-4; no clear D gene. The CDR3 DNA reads TGTGCCAGCTGCCTCACTCAGCCCTGGGGCATTCAGTACTTC. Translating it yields CASCLTQPWGIQYF.